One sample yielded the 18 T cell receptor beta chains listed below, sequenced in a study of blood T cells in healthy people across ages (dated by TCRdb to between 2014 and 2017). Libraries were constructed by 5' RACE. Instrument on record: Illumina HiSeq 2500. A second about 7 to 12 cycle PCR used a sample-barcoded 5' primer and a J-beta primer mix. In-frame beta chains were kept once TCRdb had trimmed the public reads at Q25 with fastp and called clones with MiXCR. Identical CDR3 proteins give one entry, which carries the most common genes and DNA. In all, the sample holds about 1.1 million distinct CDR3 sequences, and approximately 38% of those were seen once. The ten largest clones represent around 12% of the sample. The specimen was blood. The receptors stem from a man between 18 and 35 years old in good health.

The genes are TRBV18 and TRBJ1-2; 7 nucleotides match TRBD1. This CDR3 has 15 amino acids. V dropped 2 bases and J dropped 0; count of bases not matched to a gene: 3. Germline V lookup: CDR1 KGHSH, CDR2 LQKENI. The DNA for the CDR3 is TGTGCCAGCTCACCAGGACAGGTCGCTAACTATGGCTACACCTTC. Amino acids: CASSPGQVANYGYTF.

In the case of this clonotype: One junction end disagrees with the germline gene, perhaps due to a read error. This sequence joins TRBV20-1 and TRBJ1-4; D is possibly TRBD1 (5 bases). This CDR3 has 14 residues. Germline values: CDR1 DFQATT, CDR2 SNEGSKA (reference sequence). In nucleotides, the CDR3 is TGCGGTGCTAACCTCGGGGCAACTAATGAGAAACTGTTTTTT. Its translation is CGANLGATNEKLFF.

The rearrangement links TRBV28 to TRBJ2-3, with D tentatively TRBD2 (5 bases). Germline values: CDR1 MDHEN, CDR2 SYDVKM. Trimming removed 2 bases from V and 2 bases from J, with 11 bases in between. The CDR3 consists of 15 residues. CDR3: CASSLLDRDTDTQYF. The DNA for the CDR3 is TGTGCCAGCAGTTTACTGGATCGGGACACAGATACGCAGTATTTT.

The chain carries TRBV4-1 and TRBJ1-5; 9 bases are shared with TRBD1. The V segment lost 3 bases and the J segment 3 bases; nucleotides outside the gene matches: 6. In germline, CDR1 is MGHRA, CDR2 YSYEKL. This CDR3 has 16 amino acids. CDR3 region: CASSQSTGGNNQPQHF. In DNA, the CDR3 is TGCGCCAGCAGCCAGAGCACAGGGGGCAACAATCAGCCCCAGCATTTT.

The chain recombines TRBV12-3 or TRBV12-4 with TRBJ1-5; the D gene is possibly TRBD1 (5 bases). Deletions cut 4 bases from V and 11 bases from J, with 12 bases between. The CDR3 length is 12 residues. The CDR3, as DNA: TGTGCCAGCAGTTCCCTCTTGACAGCCCAGCATTTT. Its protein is CASSSLLTAQHF.

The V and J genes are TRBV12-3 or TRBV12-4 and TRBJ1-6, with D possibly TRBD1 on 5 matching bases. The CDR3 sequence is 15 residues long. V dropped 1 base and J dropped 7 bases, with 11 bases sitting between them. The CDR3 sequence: CASSLVVRVNSPLHF. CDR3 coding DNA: TGTGCCAGCAGTTTAGTGGTCAGGGTAAATTCACCCCTCCACTTT.

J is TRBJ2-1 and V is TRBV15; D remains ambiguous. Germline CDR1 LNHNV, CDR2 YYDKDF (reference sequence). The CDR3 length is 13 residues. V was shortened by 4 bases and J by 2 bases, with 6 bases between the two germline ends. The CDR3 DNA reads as TGTGCCACCAGCAAACGGGCCTACAATGAGCAGTTCTTC. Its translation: CATSKRAYNEQFF.

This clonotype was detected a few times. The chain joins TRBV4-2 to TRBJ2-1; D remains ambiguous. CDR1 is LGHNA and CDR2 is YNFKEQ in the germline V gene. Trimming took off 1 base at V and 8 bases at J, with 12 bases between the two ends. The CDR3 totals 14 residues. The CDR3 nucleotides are TGTGCCAGCAGCCAAGGCCCACCGAGTGATGAGCAGTTCTTC. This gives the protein CASSQGPPSDEQFF.

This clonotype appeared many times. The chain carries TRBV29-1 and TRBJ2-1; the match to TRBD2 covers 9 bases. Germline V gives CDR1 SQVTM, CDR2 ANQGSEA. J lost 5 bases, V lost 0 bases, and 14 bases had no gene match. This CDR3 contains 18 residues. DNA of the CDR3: TGCAGCGTTGAAGATTTGCGGGGGGGGAGGGTTTTAAACAATGAGCAGTTCTTC. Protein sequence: CSVEDLRGGRVLNNEQFF.

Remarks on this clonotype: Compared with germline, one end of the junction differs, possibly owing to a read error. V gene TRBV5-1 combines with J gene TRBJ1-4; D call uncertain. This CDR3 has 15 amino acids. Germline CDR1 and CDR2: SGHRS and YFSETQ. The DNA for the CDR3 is TGCGCCGGCAGCGCCGCGGATGCAACTAATGAAAAACTGTTTTTT. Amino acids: CAGSAADATNEKLFF.

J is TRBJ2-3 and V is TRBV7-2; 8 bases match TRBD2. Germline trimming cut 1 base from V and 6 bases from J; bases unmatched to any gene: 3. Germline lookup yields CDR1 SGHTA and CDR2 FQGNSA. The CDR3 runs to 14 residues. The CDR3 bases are TGTGCCAGCAGCTTAGGCGGGGGGTGGGATACGCAGTATTTT. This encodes CASSLGGGWDTQYF.

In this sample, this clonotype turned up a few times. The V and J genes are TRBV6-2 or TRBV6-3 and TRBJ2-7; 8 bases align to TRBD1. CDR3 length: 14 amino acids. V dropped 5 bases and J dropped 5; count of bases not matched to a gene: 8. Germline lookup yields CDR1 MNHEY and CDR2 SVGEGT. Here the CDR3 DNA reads TGTGCCAGCAGTACAGGACAGGGAATCAACGAGCAGTACTTC. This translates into CASSTGQGINEQYF.

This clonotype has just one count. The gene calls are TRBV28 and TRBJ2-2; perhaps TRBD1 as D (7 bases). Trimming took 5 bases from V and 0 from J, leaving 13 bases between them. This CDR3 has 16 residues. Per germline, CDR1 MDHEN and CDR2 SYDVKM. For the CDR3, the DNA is TGTGCCAGCAGTACAACCAGGGGGGCGAACACCGGGGAGCTGTTTTTT. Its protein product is CASSTTRGANTGELFF.

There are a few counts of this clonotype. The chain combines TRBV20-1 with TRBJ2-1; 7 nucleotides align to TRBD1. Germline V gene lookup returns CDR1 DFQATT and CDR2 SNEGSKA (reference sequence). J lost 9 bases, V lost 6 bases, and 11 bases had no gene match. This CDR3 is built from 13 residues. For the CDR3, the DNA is TGCAGTGCGCTGGGACAGCTAGGGGTTGAGCAGTTCTTC. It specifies CSALGQLGVEQFF.

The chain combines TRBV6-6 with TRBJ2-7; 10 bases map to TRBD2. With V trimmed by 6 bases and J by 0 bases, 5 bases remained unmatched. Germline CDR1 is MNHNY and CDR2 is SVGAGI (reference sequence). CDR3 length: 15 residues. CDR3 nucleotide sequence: TGTGCCAGCAGGAATAGCGGGGGGTCCTCCTACGAGCAGTACTTC. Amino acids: CASRNSGGSSYEQYF.

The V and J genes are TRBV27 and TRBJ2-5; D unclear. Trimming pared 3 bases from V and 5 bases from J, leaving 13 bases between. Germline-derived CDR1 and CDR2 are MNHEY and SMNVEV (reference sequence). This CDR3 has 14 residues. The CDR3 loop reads CASSFRKGSETQYF. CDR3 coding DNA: TGTGCCAGCAGTTTCAGAAAGGGCTCGGAGACCCAGTACTTC.

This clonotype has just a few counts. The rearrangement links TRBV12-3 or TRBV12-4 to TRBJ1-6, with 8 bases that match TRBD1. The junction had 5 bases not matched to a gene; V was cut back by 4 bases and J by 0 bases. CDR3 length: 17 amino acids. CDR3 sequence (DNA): TGTGCCAGCAGTTCACGGACAGGGAACTCCTATAATTCACCCCTCCACTTT. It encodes CASSSRTGNSYNSPLHF.

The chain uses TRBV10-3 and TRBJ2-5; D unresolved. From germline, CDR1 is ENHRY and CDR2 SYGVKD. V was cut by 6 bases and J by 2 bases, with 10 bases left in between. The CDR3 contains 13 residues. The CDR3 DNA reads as TGTGCCATCAGGGCAGTCGCTCAAGAGACCCAGTACTTC. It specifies CAIRAVAQETQYF.